These 14 T cell receptor beta chains were all obtained from the same sample, sequenced in a study of CD8+ T cells in alopecia areata (dated by TCRdb to 2016 to 2018). Libraries were constructed by the immunoSEQ multiplex PCR assay. RNA was extracted from all samples and reverse transcribed into cDNA as template for TCR sequencing. TCRdb provides this immuneACCESS table in a form limited to in-frame rearrangements. Some clones are lacking; in checked studies, under half of them reflect an unresolved V gene, and why the rest are absent is not known. Recorded for this sample are over 150,000 clones; over 55% of them occurred a single time. The ten most abundant clones make up 1.7% of the sample. According to the study, the label for this sample's time point signals: baseline before oral tofacitinib. The sequencing used CD4+ T cells sorted from blood, collected at week 0. The source of these receptors is a human donor with alopecia areata.

This clone was detected once. The chain employs TRBV27 and TRBJ1-1, with no clear D. Germline V gene lookup returns CDR1 MNHEY and CDR2 SMNVEV (reference sequence). The CDR3 contains 11 residues. V lost 6 bases and J lost 2, with 4 bases in between. CDR3 protein: CASRYNTEAFF. CDR3 in DNA: TGTGCCAGCAGGTATAACACTGAAGCTTTCTTT.

This clone was picked up a small number of times. The gene calls are TRBV7-3 and TRBJ1-6; D unclear. This CDR3 is built from 13 residues. Trimming stripped 2 bases from V and 10 bases from J, with 9 bases between. The V gene's germline CDR1 is SGHTA and CDR2 FQGTGA. In nucleotides, the CDR3 is TGTGCCAGCAGCTTATCTAGTGGATCACCCCTCCACTTT. As protein: CASSLSSGSPLHF.

The gene calls are TRBV29-1 and TRBJ1-1, with unresolved D. The CDR3 is 14 amino acids. The V end lost 6 bases, the J end lost 4 bases, and 18 bases lay between the germline ends. Germline CDR1 reads SQVTM; CDR2 reads ANQGSEA. The CDR3, as DNA: TGCAGCGTAGTTCGAACACAAGTAGGCACTGAAGCTTTCTTT. This translates into CSVVRTQVGTEAFF.

The rearrangement links TRBV9 to TRBJ2-3, with 8 nucleotides matching TRBD2. Germline-derived CDR1 and CDR2 are SGDLS and YYNGEE. The CDR3 spans 16 residues. Trimming took 4 bases from V and 2 from J; bases not matched to a gene: 9. The CDR3 coding sequence is TGTGCCAGCAGCCCATTAGCGGGGCTCTTCACAGATACGCAGTATTTT. Encoded protein: CASSPLAGLFTDTQYF.

This clone has more than one count but fewer than ten. CDR3 DNA: TGTGCCAGCAGTTACAGCCCTAAAGGGAATACGCAGTATTTT. Its translation: CASSYSPKGNTQYF. J is TRBJ2-3 and V is TRBV27; D not resolved. The V and J ends lost 4 bases and 7 bases respectively, with 15 bases between them. Germline CDR1 reads MNHEY; CDR2 reads SMNVEV (reference sequence). The CDR3 sequence is 14 residues long.

This clone appeared a few times. At the DNA level, this CDR3 is encoded by other sequences in the same sample as well. The chain recombines TRBV7-2 with TRBJ2-3; D gene uncertain. Trimming took 3 bases from V and 0 from J, leaving 1 base between them. This CDR3 is built from 12 residues. Per germline, CDR1 SGHTA and CDR2 FQGNSA. In nucleotides, the CDR3 is TGTGCCAGCAGCTTCAGCACAGATACGCAGTATTTT. Its translation is CASSFSTDTQYF.

The chain couples TRBV29-1 to TRBJ1-1, with unresolved D. This CDR3 has 11 residues. Germline V CDR1 and CDR2: SQVTM, ANQGSEA. Trimming shortened V by 4 bases and J by 5 bases, and 8 bases separated the two germline ends. The CDR3 DNA sequence: TGCAGCGTTGGTGTGGGGACTGAAGCTTTCTTT. Protein sequence: CSVGVGTEAFF.

This clone was detected only once. The J gene is TRBJ2-3, the V gene TRBV4-2; 8 nucleotides align to TRBD2. Germline trimming cut 1 base from V and 3 bases from J; bases unmatched to any gene: 6. The CDR3 is 16 residues long. The germline V gene has CDR1 LGHNA and CDR2 YNFKEQ. CDR3 DNA sequence: TGTGCCAGCAGCCAAGCGGGGAGCGGGGGAACAGATACGCAGTATTTT. This translates into CASSQAGSGGTDTQYF.

The CDR3 DNA reads as TGTGCCGGTGGTCATTCTGGGGCCAACGTCCTGACTTTC. Protein: CAGGHSGANVLTF. J is TRBJ2-6 and V is TRBV30; D gene uncertain. The CDR3 spans 13 residues. V shed 8 bases and J shed 1 base, with 9 bases lying between them. In germline, CDR1 is GTSNPN, CDR2 SVGIG (reference sequence). The full variable domain, completed using reference TRBV30 and TRBJ2-6, is SQTIHQWPATLVQPVGSPLSLECTVEGTSNPNLYWYRQAAGRGLQLLFYSVGIGQISSEVPQNLSASRPQDRQFILSSKKLLLSDSGFYLCAGGHSGANVLTFGAGSRLTVL.

The chain joins TRBV29-1 to TRBJ2-5; D not certain. The CDR3 totals 14 residues. Between the trimmed V and J ends, which lost 4 bases and 2 bases, there was a span of 14 bases. The germline V gene encodes CDR1 SQVTM and CDR2 ANQGSEA. The CDR3 nucleotides read TGCAGCGTTGCTGGTCGAGTCACACAAGAGACCCAGTACTTC. Residues: CSVAGRVTQETQYF.

This clone was found many times. This rearrangement joins TRBV11-2 to TRBJ2-5, with a weak D call TRBD2 (6 bases). The germline V gene has CDR1 SGHAT and CDR2 FQNNGV. The V and J ends lost 2 bases and 1 base respectively, with 11 bases between them. CDR3 length: 15 amino acids. CDR3 nucleotide sequence: TGTGCCAGCAGCTTATATGCGGGGCTCCAAGAGACCCAGTACTTC. It specifies CASSLYAGLQETQYF.

V is TRBV6-5 and J is TRBJ1-5; no clear D gene. Germline CDR1 reads MNHEY; CDR2 reads SVGAGI. The V end was cut by 6 bases, the J end by 8 bases, with 14 bases between. The CDR3 sequence is 13 residues long. The chain's CDR3 is CASRGTAAEPQHF. CDR3 in DNA: TGTGCCAGCAGGGGTACGGCGGCGGAGCCCCAGCATTTT.

CDR3 in amino acids: CASSGDSPDTQYF. The CDR3 DNA follows: TGTGCCAGCAGCGGTGATAGCCCAGATACGCAGTATTTT. This chain links TRBV9 with TRBJ2-3; D unresolved. This CDR3 spans 13 amino acids. Trimming left V 3 bases short and J 4 bases short, with 9 bases between. CDR1 and CDR2 from the germline V gene are SGDLS and YYNGEE.

This rearrangement joins TRBV7-2 to TRBJ2-2; 12 positions agree with TRBD2. The CDR3 has 14 residues. V lost 5 bases and J lost 5; bases outside the gene matches: 0. Germline V gene data show CDR1 as SGHTA and CDR2 as FQGNSA. CDR3 amino acids: CASSTSGGTGELFF. The CDR3 region has the DNA TGTGCCAGCAGCACTAGCGGGGGGACCGGGGAGCTGTTTTTT.